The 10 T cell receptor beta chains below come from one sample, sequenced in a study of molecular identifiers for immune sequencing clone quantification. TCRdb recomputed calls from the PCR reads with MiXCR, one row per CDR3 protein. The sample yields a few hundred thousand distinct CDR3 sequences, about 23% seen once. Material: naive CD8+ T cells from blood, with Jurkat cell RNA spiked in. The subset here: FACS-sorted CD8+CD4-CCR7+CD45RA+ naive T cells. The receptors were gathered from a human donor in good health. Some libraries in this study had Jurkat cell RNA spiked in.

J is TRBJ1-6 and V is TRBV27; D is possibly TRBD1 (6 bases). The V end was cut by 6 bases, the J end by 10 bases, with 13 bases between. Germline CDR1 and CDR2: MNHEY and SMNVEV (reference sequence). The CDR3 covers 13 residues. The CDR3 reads CASSEDRRSPLHF. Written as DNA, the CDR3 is TGTGCCAGCAGCGAAGACAGGAGGTCACCCCTCCACTTT.

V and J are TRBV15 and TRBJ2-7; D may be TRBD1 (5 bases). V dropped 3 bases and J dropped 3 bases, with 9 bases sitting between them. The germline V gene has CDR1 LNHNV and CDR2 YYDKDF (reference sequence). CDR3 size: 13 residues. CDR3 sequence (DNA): TGTGCCACCAGCAGTACAGGTTACTACGAGCAGTACTTC. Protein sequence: CATSSTGYYEQYF.

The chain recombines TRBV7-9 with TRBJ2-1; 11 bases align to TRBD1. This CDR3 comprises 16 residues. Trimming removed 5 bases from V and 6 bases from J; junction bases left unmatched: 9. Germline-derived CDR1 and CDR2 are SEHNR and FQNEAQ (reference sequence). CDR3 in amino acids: CASSPWTGGSGNEQFF. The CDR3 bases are TGTGCCAGCAGCCCTTGGACAGGGGGCTCGGGCAATGAGCAGTTCTTC.

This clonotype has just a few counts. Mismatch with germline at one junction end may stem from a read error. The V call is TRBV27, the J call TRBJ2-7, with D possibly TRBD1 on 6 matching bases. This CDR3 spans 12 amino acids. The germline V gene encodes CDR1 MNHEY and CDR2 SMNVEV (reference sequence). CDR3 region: CASSADRRQQCF. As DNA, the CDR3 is TGTGCCAGCAGTGCAGACAGGCGTCAGCAGTGCTTC.

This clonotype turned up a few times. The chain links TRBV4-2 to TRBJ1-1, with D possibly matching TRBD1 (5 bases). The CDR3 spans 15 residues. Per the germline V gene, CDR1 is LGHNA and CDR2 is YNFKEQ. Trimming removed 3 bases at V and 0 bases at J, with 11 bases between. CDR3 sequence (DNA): TGTGCCAGCAGCCAGGGGACCTTGATGAACACTGAAGCTTTCTTT. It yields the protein CASSQGTLMNTEAFF.

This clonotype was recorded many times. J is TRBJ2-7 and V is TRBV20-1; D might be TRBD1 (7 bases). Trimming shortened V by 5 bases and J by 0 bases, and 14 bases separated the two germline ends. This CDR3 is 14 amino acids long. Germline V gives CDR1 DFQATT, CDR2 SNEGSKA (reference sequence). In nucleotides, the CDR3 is TGCAGTGCTCGGGAGAGGGGGCACTCCTACGAGCAGTACTTC. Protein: CSARERGHSYEQYF.

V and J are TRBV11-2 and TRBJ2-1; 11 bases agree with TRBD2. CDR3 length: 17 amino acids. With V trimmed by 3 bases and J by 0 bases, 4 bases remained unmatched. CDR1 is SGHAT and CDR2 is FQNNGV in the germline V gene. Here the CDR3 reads CASSLVAGGPSYNEQFF. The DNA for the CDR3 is TGTGCCAGCAGCTTGGTAGCGGGGGGGCCCTCCTACAATGAGCAGTTCTTC.

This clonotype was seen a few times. The CDR3 loop reads CASSLGGGPQETQYF. In DNA form, the CDR3 reads TGTGCCAGCAGCTTAGGCGGGGGGCCTCAAGAGACCCAGTACTTC. V is TRBV11-2 and J is TRBJ2-5; 8 bases agree with TRBD2. Germline assignment: CDR1 SGHAT and CDR2 FQNNGV. J was trimmed by 2 bases and V by 1 base; bases with no gene match: 3. CDR3 length: 15 amino acids.

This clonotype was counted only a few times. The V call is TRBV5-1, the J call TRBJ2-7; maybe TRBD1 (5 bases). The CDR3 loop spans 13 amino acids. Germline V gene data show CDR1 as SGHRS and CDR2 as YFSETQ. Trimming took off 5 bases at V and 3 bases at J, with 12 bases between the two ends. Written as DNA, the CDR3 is TGCGCCAGCAGTCATCAGACAGACTACGAGCAGTACTTC. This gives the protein CASSHQTDYEQYF.

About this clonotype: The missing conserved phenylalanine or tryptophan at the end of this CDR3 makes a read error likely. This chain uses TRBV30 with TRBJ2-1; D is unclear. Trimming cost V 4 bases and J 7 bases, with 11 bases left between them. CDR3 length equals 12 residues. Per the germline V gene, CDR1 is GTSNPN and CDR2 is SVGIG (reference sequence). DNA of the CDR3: TGTGCCTGGAACGCGGTACTGAATGAGCAGTTCTTA. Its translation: CAWNAVLNEQFL.